The 27 T cell receptor beta chains given below trace back to one sample, sequenced in a study of beta chain features in type 1 diabetes. General observations from the study: Researchers report that Type 1 diabetes patients had moderately but significantly shorter TCRB CDR3s across all four CD4+ subsets.

Their recognized antigens are unknown. What was sequenced were expressed TCRB transcripts, since all of the isolated RNA had been reverse transcribed. The method was immunoSEQ multiplex PCR; TCRdb's version includes in-frame clones alone and lacks a portion of them. The sample gives about 150,000 clones, 10% of which show up once; 0.45% to 0.5% is in the top ten. Material: central memory CD4+ T cells from blood. The origin of the receptors is a young man with type 1 diabetes.

Only a few counts were recorded for this clone. This sequence joins TRBV9 and TRBJ2-7, with D perhaps matching TRBD2 (7 bases). V dropped 4 bases and J dropped 2 bases, with 13 bases sitting between them. The CDR3 contains 14 residues. Germline assignment: CDR1 SGDLS and CDR2 YYNGEE. This CDR3 reads CASSITGTTYEQYF. The CDR3 DNA reads TGTGCCAGCAGCATTACAGGGACTACCTACGAGCAGTACTTC.

This clone was counted only a few times. This chain uses TRBV29-1 with TRBJ2-5, with TRBD1 as a possible D gene (5 bases). This CDR3 comprises 12 residues. The germline V gene encodes CDR1 SQVTM and CDR2 ANQGSEA. The germline V and J ends were trimmed by 8 bases and 3 bases, with 13 bases remaining between them. The DNA of the CDR3 is TGCAGCACTTCAGGGCCCGAAGAGACCCAGTACTTC. It codes for CSTSGPEETQYF.

This clone was counted only a few times. This rearrangement joins TRBV5-6 to TRBJ1-1; D gene ambiguous. Germline lookup yields CDR1 SGHDT and CDR2 YYEEEE. Trimming pared 0 bases from V and 2 bases from J, leaving 8 bases between. The CDR3 is made up of 14 amino acids. The CDR3 region has the DNA TGTGCCAGCAGCTTGGCGGAGATTAACACTGAAGCTTTCTTT. Residues: CASSLAEINTEAFF.

The chain recombines TRBV4-2 with TRBJ1-4; D is uncertain. Deletions cut 2 bases from V and 7 bases from J, with 17 bases between. CDR1 and CDR2 (germline): LGHNA, YNFKEQ. The CDR3 contains 16 residues. Here the CDR3 DNA reads TGTGCCAGCAGCCAAACTCCCGGGGAAGGTCTTGAAAAACTGTTTTTT. It specifies CASSQTPGEGLEKLFF.

This rearrangement joins TRBV5-4 to TRBJ2-7; 7 bases align to TRBD2. Germline CDR1 SGHNT, CDR2 YYREEE (reference sequence). The CDR3 length is 15 residues. V shed 4 bases, J shed 3 bases, and the junction held 10 bases outside the gene matches. The CDR3 sequence is CASSPLSGTLYEQYF. The CDR3 region has the DNA TGTGCCAGCAGCCCCCTCAGCGGGACCCTCTACGAGCAGTACTTC.

The V and J genes are TRBV7-2 and TRBJ2-5; D possibly corresponds to TRBD1 (6 bases). Germline CDR1 reads SGHTA; CDR2 reads FQGNSA. The CDR3 consists of 14 residues. Trimming stripped 0 bases from V and 6 bases from J, with 11 bases between. CDR3 loop: CASSLALGAQTQYF. For the CDR3, the DNA is TGTGCCAGCAGCTTAGCCCTGGGGGCGCAGACCCAGTACTTC.

This clone was found a few times. The chain combines TRBV5-4 with TRBJ2-3; D not resolved. This CDR3 has 12 amino acids. V was trimmed by 4 bases and J by 0 bases, leaving 3 bases between them. From germline, CDR1 is SGHNT and CDR2 YYREEE (reference sequence). The CDR3 DNA reads as TGTGCCAGCAGCCTAAGCACAGATACGCAGTATTTT. It translates to CASSLSTDTQYF.

The chain employs TRBV28 and TRBJ2-4; 9 nucleotides align to TRBD2. The trim removed 6 bases at V and 6 bases at J, leaving 9 bases unmatched. Germline V gene lookup returns CDR1 MDHEN and CDR2 SYDVKM. The CDR3 is 15 residues long. CDR3 residues: CASRYSGSRGNIQYF. CDR3 coding DNA: TGTGCCAGCAGATATAGCGGGAGTCGGGGAAACATTCAGTACTTC.

In DNA, the CDR3 is TGTGCCAGCACTAGACTTGGCAACGAGCAGTACTTC. Protein: CASTRLGNEQYF. The V gene is TRBV2, the J gene TRBJ2-7; D uncertain. CDR1 and CDR2 from the germline V gene are SNHLY and FYNNEI. CDR3 length equals 12 residues. Trimming shortened V by 7 bases and J by 5 bases, and 12 bases separated the two germline ends.

This clone was observed a single time. The V and J genes are TRBV7-3 and TRBJ2-1, with 7 bases lining up with TRBD2. The V and J ends lost 0 bases and 0 bases, in that order; junction bases with no gene match: 2. This CDR3 has 16 amino acids. Germline V lookup: CDR1 SGHTA, CDR2 FQGTGA. The CDR3 region has the DNA TGTGCCAGCAGCTTAACCCTAGCGGCCTCCTACAATGAGCAGTTCTTC. It specifies CASSLTLAASYNEQFF.

This clone was found a few times. In DNA, the CDR3 is TGTGCCAGCAGTGCCGAGGAGGGGACCGAAGCTTTCTTT. Encoded protein: CASSAEEGTEAFF. The gene calls are TRBV2 and TRBJ1-1; possible D gene TRBD1, 5 bases. V was clipped by 4 bases and J by 8 bases, with 14 bases between them. The CDR3 has 13 residues. Germline CDR1 and CDR2: SNHLY and FYNNEI. The full variable domain, rest sourced from reference TRBV2 and TRBJ1-1, is EPEVTQTPSHQVTQMGQEVILRCVPISNHLYFYWYRQILGQKVEFLVSFYNNEISEKSEIFDDQFSVERPDGSNFTLKIRSTKLEDSAMYFCASSAEEGTEAFFGQGTRLTVV.

This clone was counted a few times. The chain links TRBV5-1 to TRBJ2-2; 8 bases align to TRBD1. Germline assignment: CDR1 SGHRS and CDR2 YFSETQ. This CDR3 is built from 15 residues. V shed 4 bases and J 1 base; nucleotides not matched to a gene: 3. CDR3 nucleotides: TGCGCCAGCAGCGTTACAGGGGGGAACACCGGGGAGCTGTTTTTT. It translates to CASSVTGGNTGELFF.

The rearrangement links TRBV5-1 to TRBJ1-2; TRBD1 aligns across 9 bases. Losses at the gene ends were 4 bases for V and 7 bases for J; bases not matched to a gene: 8. This CDR3 is built from 14 residues. Germline V lookup: CDR1 SGHRS, CDR2 YFSETQ. The CDR3 sequence is CASSTLDRGSGYTF. CDR3 nucleotides: TGCGCCAGCAGCACTCTGGACAGGGGATCTGGCTACACCTTC.

This clone has a handful of counts. The chain is built from TRBV4-1 and TRBJ2-7; D remains unclear. Germline loops: CDR1 MGHRA, CDR2 YSYEKL. The CDR3 is made up of 15 amino acids. The V gene lost 4 bases and the J gene lost 1 base, with 14 bases spanning the gap. The DNA of the CDR3 is TGCGCCAGCAGCCTAAGATTAGAAGCTTCCTACGAGCAGTACTTC. Encoded protein: CASSLRLEASYEQYF.

The chain joins TRBV5-1 to TRBJ2-3, with D maybe TRBD2 (5 bases). The CDR3 sequence is 15 residues long. V gave up 3 bases and J gave up 1 base, with 12 bases separating them. Germline-derived CDR1 and CDR2 are SGHRS and YFSETQ. For the CDR3, the DNA is TGCGCCAGCAGCTCGGTCGAGGGCGGCACAGATACGCAGTATTTT. As protein: CASSSVEGGTDTQYF.

This clone was seen only a few times. The chain couples TRBV7-9 to TRBJ2-5; 12 bases fit TRBD2. The germline V gene encodes CDR1 SEHNR and CDR2 FQNEAQ (reference sequence). The J segment lost 5 bases and the V segment lost 5 bases, leaving 6 bases of the junction unmatched. This CDR3 region has 15 residues. This chain's CDR3 is CASSELAGGRETQYF. DNA of the CDR3: TGTGCCAGCAGCGAACTAGCGGGAGGACGGGAGACCCAGTACTTC.

V gene TRBV6-1 combines with J gene TRBJ2-7; a possible D gene is TRBD2 (6 bases). Germline CDR1 reads MNHNS; CDR2 reads SASEGT. The CDR3 is 10 residues long. V was trimmed by 6 bases and J by 12 bases, leaving 12 bases between them. The chain's CDR3 is CASRLGGVYF. CDR3 bases: TGTGCCAGCAGATTGGGGGGTGTGTACTTC.

The genes are TRBV15 and TRBJ2-2; 12 bases match TRBD2. The germline gives CDR1 LNHNV, CDR2 YYDKDF (reference sequence). This CDR3 is built from 16 residues. J gave up 5 bases and V 0 bases, and 1 base lay outside the gene matches. The CDR3 here is CATSRDGLAGTGELFF. The CDR3 nucleotides read TGTGCCACCAGCAGAGATGGACTAGCGGGAACCGGGGAGCTGTTTTTT.

This clone was counted between two and nine times. The V call is TRBV27, the J call TRBJ1-1; D is possibly TRBD1 (5 bases). CDR1 is MNHEY and CDR2 is SMNVEV in the germline V gene (reference sequence). The ends were cut back, 6 bases at V and 0 bases at J, with 14 bases in the middle. This CDR3 contains 15 residues. This CDR3 is CASRPMGRVNTEAFF. For the CDR3, the DNA is TGTGCCAGCAGACCAATGGGGCGCGTGAACACTGAAGCTTTCTTT.

This clone showed up just a few times. The chain joins TRBV23-1 to TRBJ1-2; no definite D call. TRBV23-1 is classed as an ORF, of uncertain function. V gave up 0 bases and J gave up 4 bases, with 9 bases separating them. This CDR3 contains 14 residues. The CDR3 DNA is TGCGCCAGCAGTCAATCTCGGGTAGGCTATGGCTACACCTTC. The encoded protein is CASSQSRVGYGYTF.

The genes are TRBV28 and TRBJ2-5, with TRBD1 identical over 10 bases. The CDR3 contains 16 residues. Trimming removed 6 bases from V and 2 bases from J; junction bases left unmatched: 9. The germline V gene has CDR1 MDHEN and CDR2 SYDVKM. Written as DNA, the CDR3 is TGTGCCAGCAGGACTGATCGGGACAGGGGACAAGAGACCCAGTACTTC. Encoded protein: CASRTDRDRGQETQYF. The variable domain in full, completed from reference TRBV28 and TRBJ2-5, reads DVKVTQSSRYLVKRTGEKVFLECVQDMDHENMFWYRQDPGLGLRLIYFSYDVKMKEKGDIPEGYSVSREKKERFSLILESASTNQTSMYLCASRTDRDRGQETQYFGPGTRLLVL.

This clone was observed a few times. The rearrangement uses TRBV6-5 and TRBJ2-4, with 8 positions matching TRBD2. V lost 6 bases and J lost 7; bases outside the gene matches: 5. CDR1 and CDR2 from the germline V gene are MNHEY and SVGAGI. CDR3 length: 13 residues. The CDR3 region is CASRPGLGNIQYF. CDR3 nucleotides: TGTGCCAGCAGGCCGGGACTAGGGAACATTCAGTACTTC.

This clone was detected only a few times. V is TRBV11-1 and J is TRBJ1-2; a possible D gene is TRBD1 (6 bases). Germline V lookup: CDR1 SGHAT, CDR2 FQDESV (reference sequence). Trimming pared 5 bases from V and 9 bases from J, leaving 16 bases between. This CDR3 has 13 amino acids. The DNA for the CDR3 is TGTGCCAGCAGCAATCTCGGGACACGAAGCTACACCTTC. Protein: CASSNLGTRSYTF.

The chain uses TRBV11-1 and TRBJ2-5; TRBD2 matches 11 bases. This CDR3 spans 14 amino acids. The germline gives CDR1 SGHAT, CDR2 FQDESV (reference sequence). J lost 5 bases, V lost 5 bases, and 4 bases had no gene match. This CDR3 reads CASSPRTSGETQYF. The CDR3 nucleotides are TGTGCCAGCAGCCCCCGGACTAGCGGGGAGACCCAGTACTTC.

The chain links TRBV11-2 to TRBJ2-1; D may be TRBD1 (6 bases). CDR1 and CDR2 (germline): SGHAT, FQNNGV. V dropped 3 bases and J dropped 5 bases, with 17 bases sitting between them. There are 16 residues in the CDR3. In nucleotides, the CDR3 is TGTGCCAGCAGCTTCAGGTGGACAGCCATGGACAATGAGCAGTTCTTC. Encoded protein: CASSFRWTAMDNEQFF.

The chain couples TRBV2 to TRBJ2-7; TRBD1 aligns across 9 bases. V dropped 8 bases and J dropped 6; count of bases not matched to a gene: 8. The CDR3 is made up of 13 amino acids. CDR1 SNHLY and CDR2 FYNNEI come from the germline V gene. This CDR3 reads CASVQGAVSEQYF. In DNA, the CDR3 is TGTGCCAGCGTACAGGGGGCAGTTAGCGAGCAGTACTTC.

To note about this clone: The same CDR3 can be traced to other DNA sequences in this sample. The chain carries TRBV28 and TRBJ2-6; D not certain. CDR3 size: 13 residues. V lost 8 bases and J lost 0, with 5 bases in between. Germline values: CDR1 MDHEN, CDR2 SYDVKM. Written as DNA, the CDR3 is TGTGCCAGCCGACTCTCTGGGGCCAACGTCCTGACTTTC. Translation: CASRLSGANVLTF. The full variable domain, completed using reference TRBV28 and TRBJ2-6, is DVKVTQSSRYLVKRTGEKVFLECVQDMDHENMFWYRQDPGLGLRLIYFSYDVKMKEKGDIPEGYSVSREKKERFSLILESASTNQTSMYLCASRLSGANVLTFGAGSRLTVL.